This T cell receptor beta chain was documented in a study of shared T cell receptors in the human thymus. The CDR3 is 20 amino acids. Trimming left V 1 base short and J 0 bases short, with 20 bases between. CDR1 and CDR2 from the germline V gene are SGHRS and YFSETQ. The repertoire was sequenced with immunoSEQ multiplex PCR; TCRdb's copy has only in-frame clones and lacks some. The repertoire holds about 730,000 clones, with 80% to 90% as singletons. The same data also went into a second study, on human thymus T cells. As that study records: Serving as donors were healthy Finnish infants, each of whom was having open corrective surgery for congenital heart defects. Surgeons resected thymus tissue during corrective heart surgery. It looked as if thymic and blood repertoires used V and J genes in a biased way. Thymic TCR repertoires of unrelated people reportedly overlapped highly.

Sample: thymocytes. V gene TRBV5-1 combines with J gene TRBJ2-6; a possible D gene is TRBD1 (5 bases). This receptor was taken from a girl under three years old with a congenital heart defect. The DNA for the CDR3 is TGCGCCAGCAGCTTGCCTGGACACCCGGAACATTTCTCTGGGGCCAACGTCCTGACTTTC. This translates into CASSLPGHPEHFSGANVLTF.